The entry that follows covers one TCR beta chain sequence. What it binds is unknown. This CDR3 region has 16 residues. Germline values: CDR1 SEHNR, CDR2 FQNEAQ (reference sequence). V was clipped by 8 bases and J by 3 bases; unmatched bases: 8. Blood draws occurred at baseline, cycle 4 day 1, and cycle 7 day 1. This specimen comes from a study of OX40 agonist ivuxolimab in advanced cancers. Study-wide results and caveats: Both blood CD4+ and CD8+ T cells showed clonal growth by week 6 at 0.1 to 3.0 mg/kg.

Clones were read by immunoSEQ multiplex PCR, and TCRdb kept only the in-frame ones, dropping some. The sample has some 16,000 clones; roughly 79% are singletons. The clonotype was recovered from an adult with an advanced solid tumor such as melanoma, head and neck, liver or kidney cancer. The specimen was CD4+ or CD8+ T cells sorted from blood, collected in a trial of the OX40 agonist ivuxolimab. The rearrangement joins TRBV7-9 to TRBJ1-6; TRBD1 aligns across 9 bases. CDR3 sequence (DNA): TGTGCCAGCTATGATACGGGACAGGGCTATAATTCACCCCTCCACTTT. This translates into CASYDTGQGYNSPLHF.